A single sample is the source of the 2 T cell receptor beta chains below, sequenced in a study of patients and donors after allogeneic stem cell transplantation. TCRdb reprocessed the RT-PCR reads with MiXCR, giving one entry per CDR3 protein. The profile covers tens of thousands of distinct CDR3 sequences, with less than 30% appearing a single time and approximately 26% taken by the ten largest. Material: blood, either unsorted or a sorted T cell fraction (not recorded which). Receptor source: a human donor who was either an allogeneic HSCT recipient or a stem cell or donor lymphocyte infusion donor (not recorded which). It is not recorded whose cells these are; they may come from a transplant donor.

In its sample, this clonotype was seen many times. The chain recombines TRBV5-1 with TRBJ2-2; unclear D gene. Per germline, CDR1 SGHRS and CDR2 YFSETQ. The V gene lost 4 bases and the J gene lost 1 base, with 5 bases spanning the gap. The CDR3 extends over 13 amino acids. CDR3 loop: CASSAKNTGELFF. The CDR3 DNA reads TGCGCCAGCAGCGCAAAGAACACCGGGGAGCTGTTTTTT. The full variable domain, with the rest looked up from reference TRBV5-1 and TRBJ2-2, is KAGVTQTPRYLIKTRGQQVTLSCSPISGHRSVSWYQQTPGQGLQFLFEYFSETQRNKGNFPGRFSGRQFSNSRSEMNVSTLELGDSALYLCASSAKNTGELFFGEGSRLTVL.

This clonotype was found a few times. CDR3 in amino acids: CASSVGTGNQPQHF. The CDR3 nucleotides read TGCGCCAGCAGCGTCGGGACAGGGAATCAGCCCCAGCATTTT. The rearrangement links TRBV5-1 to TRBJ1-5, with 9 positions matching TRBD1. Per germline, CDR1 SGHRS and CDR2 YFSETQ. This CDR3 contains 14 residues. J was trimmed by 4 bases and V by 4 bases; bases with no gene match: 3.